This T cell receptor (beta chain) comes out of a study of T cell responses to AZD1222 COVID-19 vaccine (dated by TCRdb to 2020 to 2022). Notes on the research overall: AZD1222 recipients whose second dose came at about 4 weeks and those whose second dose came at about 12 weeks were combined into one group, since spike-specific TCR depth and breadth did not differ between the two schedules. A total of 230 to 250 trial participants underwent TCR sequencing, of whom roughly 210 had received two doses of AZD1222 and about 25 had received two doses of the MenACWY control vaccine. Trial participants were enrolled by age into 18-55, 56-69 and 70-plus year subgroups, with roughly 160, 29 and 62 TCR-sequenced participants respectively.

On this clone: The target of this receptor is not known. Base-call qualities are not available, and no considerably larger clone is one nucleotide away.

This specimen's time point label, per the study, means: baseline before first vaccination. Vaccinee samples were obtained from the UK trials COV001 and COV002, which included a single-blind randomized controlled phase 2/3 trial of AZD1222 (ChAdOx1 nCoV-19) in healthy adults. For TCRbeta chain sequencing, PBMC samples from trial participants were taken at day 0 and at day 28 after the second dose. Findings and caveats that apply to the study as a whole: Participants were mostly white British and included more females than males, and it was suggested by the authors that clonal diversity may have been underestimated. Because no samples from the day 14 peak response were available, repertoires could be characterized only after the peak T cell response. The vaccine-associated CD4 TCRs covered the entire spike protein, and the dominant responses fell in regions 160-218 and 743-854. After two AZD1222 doses, both the breadth and the depth of spike-specific TCRs were significantly higher than at day 0 and than in MenACWY recipients. Conclusions about previously exposed vaccinees are limited because only five to seven AZD1222 recipients were SARS-CoV-2 seropositive at baseline. The 56-69-year group was small, and its depth increase did not reach significance, likely because of low power. Epitopes outside the regions mutated in the B.1.351 and B.1.1.7 variants were reportedly recognized by nearly half of the unique spike-specific TCRs.

The CDR3 regions of human TCRbeta chains were analyzed by immunosequencing. In the paper's pipeline: Repertoire TCRs were checked for matches against a reference library of SARS-CoV-2-specific TCRs that had been generated using the MIRA antigen-specificity platform. Breadth was defined as the fraction of unique TCRs that were SARS-CoV-2-associated, and depth was defined as the fraction of total T cells that were SARS-CoV-2-associated. Using the MIRA data, every spike-specific TCR was mapped to the spike region that the TCR reacted to and assigned to either a CD4 or a CD8 class. Log10-transformed breadth and depth values were compared by one-way ANOVA with Sidak's multiple comparisons tests. Held by TCRdb, this immuneACCESS table contains in-frame sequences only and omits some clones. Under half of the omission traces to an unresolved V gene where checked; the cause of the rest is unknown. Clonal size and the V and J genes are those of that table, whereas D and trimming came from the DNA. The sample records around 100,000 clones, about nine tenths of which are singletons. Under 50% of the sample goes to the ten largest clones.

The CDR3 numbers 21 residues from cysteine through phenylalanine. The read is trimmed to its CDR3 DNA, 63 bases read in frame from base 1. Taken from the germline V gene, the CDR1 and CDR2 loops are MDHEN and SYDVKM. Relative to germline, V is missing 6 bases and J is missing 3 bases, with 22 bases of the junction outside any gene match. Material: peripheral blood, obtained on day 0 of AZD1222 vaccination. The chain is assembled from TRBV28 and TRBJ2-2; 10 junctional bases match TRBD2. The clonotype originates from an adult in good health. CDR3 region: CASRRAIGTSARRGDTGELFF. The bases are TGTGCCAGCAGGAGGGCGATTGGGACTAGCGCCAGGAGAGGAGACACCGGGGAGCTGTTTTTT.